This T cell receptor beta chain emerged from a study of blood T cells in healthy people across ages. Study results and caveats: Researchers judged that diversity estimates from one million T cells fell short of true values.

Primers used in a second PCR of about 7 to 12 cycles were a sample-barcoded 5' primer and a J-beta primer mix. TCRdb reprocessed the 5' RACE reads via MiXCR and lists one record per CDR3 protein. The sample carries 780,000 or so distinct CDR3 sequences, 56% recorded once. As regards this clonotype: Antigen unknown.

Germline CDR1 is LGHNA and CDR2 is YSLEER. V gave up 2 bases and J gave up 9 bases, with 14 bases separating them. The CDR3 length is 15 residues. Input material: blood. The source of this sequence is a man aged 35-49 years in good health. This rearrangement joins TRBV4-3 to TRBJ1-6; D is unresolved. The CDR3 loop is CASSQRKAAVSPLHF. The CDR3, as DNA: TGCGCCAGCAGCCAAAGAAAAGCCGCAGTTTCACCCCTCCACTTT.